This TCR beta chain is drawn from a study of regulatory T cells in long-lasting Graves disease. The germline gives CDR1 LGHDT, CDR2 YNNKEL (reference sequence). Trimming cost V 3 bases and J 8 bases, with 13 bases left between them. The CDR3 spans 14 residues. In this sample, this clonotype turned up a few times. The authors built TCR beta libraries using iRepertoire HTBI primers and Arm-PCR of CDR3 regions. In TCRdb, the multiplex PCR reads were re-called with MiXCR into one record per CDR3 protein. The table shows roughly 520,000 distinct CDR3 sequences, with around 13% occurring only once. Time point denoted: newly diagnosed GD, antithyroid drugs for less than 3 months. TCR sequences were obtained from RNA taken from PBMCs. In addition, the sample was reused for a study of T cells in Graves' hyperthyroidism and ophthalmopathy. Per that study: It was uncontrolled infection, other autoimmune disease, pregnancy or lactation that excluded patients.

The chain recombines TRBV3-1 with TRBJ1-4, with D maybe TRBD1 (5 bases). The source of this sequence is a woman younger than 45 with Graves disease. The sequences come from peripheral blood mononuclear cells (PBMCs), collected at new diagnosis, from a patient treated with antithyroid drugs. CDR3 sequence reads: CASSQQGIQEKLFF. DNA for the CDR3: TGTGCCAGCAGCCAGCAGGGAATACAGGAAAAACTGTTTTTT.